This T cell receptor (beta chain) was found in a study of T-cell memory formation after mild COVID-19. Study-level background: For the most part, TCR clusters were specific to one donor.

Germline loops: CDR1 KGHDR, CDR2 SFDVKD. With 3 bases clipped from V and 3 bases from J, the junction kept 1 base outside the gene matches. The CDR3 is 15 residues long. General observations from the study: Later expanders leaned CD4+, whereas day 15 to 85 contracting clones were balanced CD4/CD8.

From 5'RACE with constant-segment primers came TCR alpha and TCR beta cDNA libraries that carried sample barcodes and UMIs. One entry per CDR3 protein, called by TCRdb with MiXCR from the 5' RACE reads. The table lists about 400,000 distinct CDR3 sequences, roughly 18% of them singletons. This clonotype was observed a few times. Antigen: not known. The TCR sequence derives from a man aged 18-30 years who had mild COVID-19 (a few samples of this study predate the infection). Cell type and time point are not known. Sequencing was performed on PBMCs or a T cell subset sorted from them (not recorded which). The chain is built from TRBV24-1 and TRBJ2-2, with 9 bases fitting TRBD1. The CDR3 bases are TGTGCCACCAGTGATGGACAGGGGCACACCGGGGAGCTGTTTTTT. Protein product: CATSDGQGHTGELFF.